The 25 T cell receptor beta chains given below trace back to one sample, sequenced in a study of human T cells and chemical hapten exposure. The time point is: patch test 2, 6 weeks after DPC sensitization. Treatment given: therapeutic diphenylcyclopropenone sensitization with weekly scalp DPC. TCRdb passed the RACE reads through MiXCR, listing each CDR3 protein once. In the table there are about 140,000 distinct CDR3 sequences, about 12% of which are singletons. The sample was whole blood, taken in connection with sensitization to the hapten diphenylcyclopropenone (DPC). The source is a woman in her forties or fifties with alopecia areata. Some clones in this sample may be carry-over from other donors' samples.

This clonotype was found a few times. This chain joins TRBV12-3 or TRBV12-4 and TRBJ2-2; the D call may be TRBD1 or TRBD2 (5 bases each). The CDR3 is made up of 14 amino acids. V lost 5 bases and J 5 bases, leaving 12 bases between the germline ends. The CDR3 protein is CASSQGELTGELFF. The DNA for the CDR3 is TGTGCCAGCAGTCAGGGAGAGTTGACCGGGGAGCTGTTTTTT.

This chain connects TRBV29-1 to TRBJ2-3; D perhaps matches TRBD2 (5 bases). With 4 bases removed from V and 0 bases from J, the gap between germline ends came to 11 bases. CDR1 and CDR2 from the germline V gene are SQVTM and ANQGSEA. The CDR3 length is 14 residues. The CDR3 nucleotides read TGCAGCGTTGCAAGCGGACCTAGCACAGATACGCAGTATTTT. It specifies CSVASGPSTDTQYF.

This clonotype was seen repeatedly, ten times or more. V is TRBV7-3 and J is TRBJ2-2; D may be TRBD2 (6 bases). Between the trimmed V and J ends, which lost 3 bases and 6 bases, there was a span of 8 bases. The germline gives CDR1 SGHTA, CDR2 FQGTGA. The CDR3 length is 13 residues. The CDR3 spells CASSFGGPGELFF. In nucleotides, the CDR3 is TGTGCCAGCAGCTTCGGAGGGCCCGGGGAGCTGTTTTTT.

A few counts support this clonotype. CDR3 nucleotide sequence: TGTGCCAGCAGCTTAGCCGGCGGGAGAACAGATACGCAGTATTTT. It translates to CASSLAGGRTDTQYF. This chain joins TRBV7-2 and TRBJ2-3; 7 bases agree with TRBD2. The CDR3 is made up of 15 amino acids. Per germline, CDR1 SGHTA and CDR2 FQGNSA. V shed 0 bases, J shed 3 bases, and the junction held 3 bases outside the gene matches. The variable domain in full, completed from reference TRBV7-2 and TRBJ2-3, reads GAGVSQSPSNKVTEKGKDVELRCDPISGHTALYWYRQSLGQGLEFLIYFQGNSAPDKSGLPSDRFSAERTGGSVSTLTIQRTQQEDSAVYLCASSLAGGRTDTQYFGPGTRLTVL.

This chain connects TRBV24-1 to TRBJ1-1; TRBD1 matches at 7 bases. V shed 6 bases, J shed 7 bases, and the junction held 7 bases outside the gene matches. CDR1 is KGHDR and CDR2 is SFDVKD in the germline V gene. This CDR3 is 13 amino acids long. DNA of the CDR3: TGTGCCACCAGTTGGGGACAGAGTAGTGAAGCTTTCTTT. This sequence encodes CATSWGQSSEAFF.

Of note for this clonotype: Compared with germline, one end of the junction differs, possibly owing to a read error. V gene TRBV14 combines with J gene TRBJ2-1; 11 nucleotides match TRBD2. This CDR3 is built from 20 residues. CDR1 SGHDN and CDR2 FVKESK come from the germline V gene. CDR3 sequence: CASRQGDSLSGRALENEQFF. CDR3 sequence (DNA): TGTGCCAGCAGGCAAGGGGACAGCCTTAGCGGGAGGGCCTTGGAAAATGAGCAGTTCTTC.

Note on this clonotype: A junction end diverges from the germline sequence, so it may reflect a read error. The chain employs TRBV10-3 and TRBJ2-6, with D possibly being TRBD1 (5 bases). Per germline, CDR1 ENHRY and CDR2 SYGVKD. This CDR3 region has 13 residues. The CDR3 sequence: CAIARSGANVMTF. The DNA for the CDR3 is TGTGCCATCGCTAGGTCTGGGGCCAACGTCATGACTTTC.

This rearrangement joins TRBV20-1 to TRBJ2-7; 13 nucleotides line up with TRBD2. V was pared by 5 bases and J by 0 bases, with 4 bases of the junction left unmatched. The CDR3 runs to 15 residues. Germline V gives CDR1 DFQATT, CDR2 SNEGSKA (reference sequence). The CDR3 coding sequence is TGCAGTGCTTCGGGACTAGCGGGAATCTCCTACGAGCAGTACTTC. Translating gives CSASGLAGISYEQYF.

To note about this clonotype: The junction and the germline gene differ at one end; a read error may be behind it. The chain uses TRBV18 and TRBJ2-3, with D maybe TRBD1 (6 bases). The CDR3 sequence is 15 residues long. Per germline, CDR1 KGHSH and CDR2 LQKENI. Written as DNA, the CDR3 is TGTGCCAGCTCTCGGAACAGGGCCCCCACAGATACGCAGTATTTC. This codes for CASSRNRAPTDTQYF.

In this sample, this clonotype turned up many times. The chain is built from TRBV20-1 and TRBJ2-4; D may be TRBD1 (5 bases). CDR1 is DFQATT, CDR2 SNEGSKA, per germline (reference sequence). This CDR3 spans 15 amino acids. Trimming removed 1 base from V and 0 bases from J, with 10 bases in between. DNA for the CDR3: TGCAGTGCTAGAGTGACAGAAATAGCCAAAAACATTCAGTACTTC. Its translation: CSARVTEIAKNIQYF.

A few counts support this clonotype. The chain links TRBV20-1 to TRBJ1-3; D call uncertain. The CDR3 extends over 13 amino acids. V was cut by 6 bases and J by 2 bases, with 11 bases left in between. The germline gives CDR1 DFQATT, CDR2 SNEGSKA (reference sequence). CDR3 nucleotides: TGCAGTGCCGAGGTACAGACTGGAAACACCATATATTTT. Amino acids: CSAEVQTGNTIYF.

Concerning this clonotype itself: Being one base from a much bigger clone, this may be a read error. The CDR3 DNA sequence: TGTGCCAGCAGCCGTAGGAACTCAGGGGCTGGGGTCAACGTCCTGACTTTC. It encodes CASSRRNSGAGVNVLTF. The V gene is TRBV7-3, the J gene TRBJ2-6; tentatively, D is TRBD1 (6 bases). CDR1 SGHTA and CDR2 FQGTGA come from the germline V gene. This CDR3 contains 17 residues.

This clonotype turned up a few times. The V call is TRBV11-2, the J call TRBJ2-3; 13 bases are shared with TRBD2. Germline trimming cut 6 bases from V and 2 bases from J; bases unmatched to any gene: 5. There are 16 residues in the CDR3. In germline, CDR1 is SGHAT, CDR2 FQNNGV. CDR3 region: CASSWTSGGPTDTQYF. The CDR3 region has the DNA TGTGCCAGCAGTTGGACTAGCGGGGGCCCCACAGATACGCAGTATTTT.

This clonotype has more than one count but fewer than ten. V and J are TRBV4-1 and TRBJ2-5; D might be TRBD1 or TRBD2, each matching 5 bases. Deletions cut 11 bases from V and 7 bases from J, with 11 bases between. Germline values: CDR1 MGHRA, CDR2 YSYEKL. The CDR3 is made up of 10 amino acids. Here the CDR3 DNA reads TGCGCCCAAGGGGACCGGACCCAGTACTTC. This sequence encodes CAQGDRTQYF.

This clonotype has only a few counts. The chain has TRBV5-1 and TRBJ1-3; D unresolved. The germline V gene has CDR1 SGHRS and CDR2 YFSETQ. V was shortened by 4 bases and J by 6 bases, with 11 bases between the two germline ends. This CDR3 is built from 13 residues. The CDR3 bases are TGCGCCAGCAGCAAGGAAGGGAAAAACACCATATATTTT. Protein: CASSKEGKNTIYF.

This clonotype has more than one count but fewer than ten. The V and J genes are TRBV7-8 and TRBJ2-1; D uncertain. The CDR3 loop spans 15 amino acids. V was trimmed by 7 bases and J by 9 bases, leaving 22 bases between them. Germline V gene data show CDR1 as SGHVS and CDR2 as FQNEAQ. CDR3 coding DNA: TGTGCCAGCACCATTAGTGGCCCAGTCGGCGGTGAGCAGTTCTTC. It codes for CASTISGPVGGEQFF.

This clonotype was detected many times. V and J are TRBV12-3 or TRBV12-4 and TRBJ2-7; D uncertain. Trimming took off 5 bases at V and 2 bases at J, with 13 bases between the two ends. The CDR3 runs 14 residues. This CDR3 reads CASSGYISPYEQYF. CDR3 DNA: TGTGCCAGCAGTGGGTACATATCTCCCTACGAGCAGTACTTC.

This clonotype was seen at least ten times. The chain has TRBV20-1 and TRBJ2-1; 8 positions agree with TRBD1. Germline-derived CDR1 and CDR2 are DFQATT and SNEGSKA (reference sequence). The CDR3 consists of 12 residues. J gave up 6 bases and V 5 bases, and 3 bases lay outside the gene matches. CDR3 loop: CSARTGGNEQFF. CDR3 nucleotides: TGCAGTGCTCGAACAGGGGGCAATGAGCAGTTCTTC.

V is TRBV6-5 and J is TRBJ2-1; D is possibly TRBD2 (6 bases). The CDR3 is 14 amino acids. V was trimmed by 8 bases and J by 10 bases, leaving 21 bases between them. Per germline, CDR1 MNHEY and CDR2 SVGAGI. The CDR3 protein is CASGLGLSPGEQFF. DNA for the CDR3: TGTGCCAGCGGTTTAGGACTATCCCCCGGCGAGCAGTTCTTC.

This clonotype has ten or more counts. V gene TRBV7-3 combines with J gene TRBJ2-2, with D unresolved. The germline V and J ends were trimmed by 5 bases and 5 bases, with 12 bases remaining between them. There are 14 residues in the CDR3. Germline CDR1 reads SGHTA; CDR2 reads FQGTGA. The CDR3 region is CASSPGLITGELFF. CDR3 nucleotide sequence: TGTGCCAGCAGCCCGGGCCTAATAACCGGGGAGCTGTTTTTT.

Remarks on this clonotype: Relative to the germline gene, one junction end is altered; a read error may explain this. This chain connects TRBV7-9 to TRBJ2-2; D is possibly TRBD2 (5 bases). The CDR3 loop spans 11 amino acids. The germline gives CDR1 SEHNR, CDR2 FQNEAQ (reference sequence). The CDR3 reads CASRRTGELLF. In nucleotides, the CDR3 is TGTGCCAGCAGAAGGACCGGGGAGCTGCTTTTT.

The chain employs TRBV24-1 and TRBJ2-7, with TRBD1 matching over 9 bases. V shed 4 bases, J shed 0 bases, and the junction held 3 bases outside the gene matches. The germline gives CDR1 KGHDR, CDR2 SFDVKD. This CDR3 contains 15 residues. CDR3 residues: CATSEGQGSSYEQYF. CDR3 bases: TGTGCCACCAGTGAGGGACAGGGCAGCTCCTACGAGCAGTACTTC.

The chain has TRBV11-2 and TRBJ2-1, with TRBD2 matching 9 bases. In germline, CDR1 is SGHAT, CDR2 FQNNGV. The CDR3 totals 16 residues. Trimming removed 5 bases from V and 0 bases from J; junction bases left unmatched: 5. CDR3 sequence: CASSALAGSSYNEQFF. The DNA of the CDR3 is TGTGCCAGCAGCGCCCTAGCGGGATCCTCCTACAATGAGCAGTTCTTC.

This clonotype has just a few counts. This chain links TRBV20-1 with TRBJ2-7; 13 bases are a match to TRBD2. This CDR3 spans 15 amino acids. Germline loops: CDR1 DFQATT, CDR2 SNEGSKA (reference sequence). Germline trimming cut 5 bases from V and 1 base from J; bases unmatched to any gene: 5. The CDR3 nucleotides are TGCAGTGCTTCCGGGACTAGCGGGATATCCTACGAGCAGTACTTC. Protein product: CSASGTSGISYEQYF.

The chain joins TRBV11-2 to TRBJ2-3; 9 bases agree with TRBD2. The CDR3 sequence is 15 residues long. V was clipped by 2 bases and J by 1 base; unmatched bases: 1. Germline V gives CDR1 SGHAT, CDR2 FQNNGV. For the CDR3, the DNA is TGTGCCAGCAGCTTACCTAGCGGGGGCACAGATACGCAGTATTTT. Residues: CASSLPSGGTDTQYF.